Following are 31 T cell receptor beta chains from one sample sequenced in a study of beta chain features in type 1 diabetes. What was sequenced were expressed TCRB transcripts, since all of the isolated RNA had been reverse transcribed. TCRdb's table, derived via immunoSEQ multiplex PCR, lists solely in-frame clones and lacks some. This sample has about 640,000 clones, with approximately 13% found just once. These TCRs are of unknown antigen specificity. Study-level findings and limits: Moderately but significantly shorter TCRB CDR3s were found in Type 1 diabetes patients in all four CD4+ subsets.

Input material: naive CD4+ T cells from blood. All receptors derive from a man aged 25 to 40 with type 1 diabetes.

This chain connects TRBV18 to TRBJ1-3; no clear D. The CDR3 is made up of 15 amino acids. Germline CDR1 KGHSH, CDR2 LQKENI. The V gene lost 0 bases and the J gene lost 0 bases, with 6 bases spanning the gap. The CDR3 nucleotides are TGTGCCAGCTCACCACCGGGTTTCTCTGGAAACACCATATATTTT. Amino acids: CASSPPGFSGNTIYF. Full variable domain (outside the CDR3, taken from reference TRBV18 and TRBJ1-3): NAGVMQNPRHLVRRRGQEARLRCSPMKGHSHVYWYRQLPEEGLKFMVYLQKENIIDESGMPKERFSAEFPKEGPSILRIQQVVRGDSAAYFCASSPPGFSGNTIYFGEGSWLTVV.

The count of this clone is one. This chain joins TRBV6-4 and TRBJ2-2, with D possibly TRBD2 on 6 matching bases. Trimming took 0 bases from V and 2 from J, leaving 7 bases between them. CDR1 is MRHNA and CDR2 is SNTAGT in the germline V gene. The CDR3 contains 15 residues. The CDR3 reads CASSDSGTNTGELFF. The CDR3 DNA reads as TGTGCCAGCAGTGACTCGGGGACTAACACCGGGGAGCTGTTTTTT.

This clone showed up just once. The V and J genes are TRBV11-2 and TRBJ2-3, with 13 bases identical to TRBD2. Unmatched junction bases numbered 11, after V lost 8 bases and J lost 0 bases. The CDR3 is made up of 18 amino acids. Germline loops: CDR1 SGHAT, CDR2 FQNNGV. The CDR3 DNA reads as TGTGCCAGCCGTCACGGGACTAGCGGGGTTTATAGCACAGATACGCAGTATTTT. It translates to CASRHGTSGVYSTDTQYF.

This chain joins TRBV19 and TRBJ2-1; D is ambiguous. The CDR3 contains 9 residues. Germline CDR1 is LNHDA and CDR2 is SQIVND (reference sequence). V dropped 9 bases and J dropped 8 bases, with 5 bases sitting between them. This CDR3 reads CARPDEQFF. CDR3 sequence (DNA): TGTGCCAGACCCGATGAGCAGTTCTTC.

The gene calls are TRBV19 and TRBJ2-3; TRBD2 matches 10 bases. Per germline, CDR1 LNHDA and CDR2 SQIVND (reference sequence). CDR3 length: 20 amino acids. With 2 bases clipped from V and 4 bases from J, the junction kept 18 bases outside the gene matches. Written as DNA, the CDR3 is TGTGCCAGTAGTATACGGAGGGTATGGGGAACTAGCGGGGCCGCAGATACGCAGTATTTT. Amino acids: CASSIRRVWGTSGAADTQYF.

In the case of this clone: Other DNA sequences in the sample encode the same CDR3. The chain carries TRBV6-5 and TRBJ2-5; possibly TRBD2 for D (5 bases). Between the trimmed V and J ends, which lost 2 bases and 5 bases, there was a span of 9 bases. The CDR3 has 13 residues. Germline CDR1 and CDR2: MNHEY and SVGAGI. The CDR3 here is CASSYAGRETQYF. Here the CDR3 DNA reads TGTGCCAGCAGTTACGCGGGTCGGGAGACCCAGTACTTC.

This clone has only a few counts. V gene TRBV9 combines with J gene TRBJ2-2; D assignment may be TRBD1 or TRBD2 (5 bases each). The CDR3 consists of 15 residues. Germline CDR1 reads SGDLS; CDR2 reads YYNGEE. Trimming removed 3 bases at V and 7 bases at J, with 16 bases between. CDR3 protein: CASSETEGYYGELFF. The DNA for the CDR3 is TGTGCCAGCAGCGAAACAGAGGGGTATTACGGGGAGCTGTTTTTT. The full variable domain, in which reference TRBV9 and TRBJ2-2 provide the parts outside the CDR3, is DSGVTQTPKHLITATGQRVTLRCSPRSGDLSVYWYQQSLDQGLQFLIQYYNGEERAKGNILERFSAQQFPDLHSELNLSSLELGDSALYFCASSETEGYYGELFFGEGSRLTVL.

This clone turned up a few times. The chain has TRBV14 and TRBJ2-7; a possible D gene is TRBD1 (6 bases). The ends were cut back, 2 bases at V and 4 bases at J, with 9 bases in the middle. The CDR3 covers 13 residues. Germline V gene data show CDR1 as SGHDN and CDR2 as FVKESK. The DNA for the CDR3 is TGTGCCAGCAGCCAATCACAGGGATACGAGCAGTACTTC. Protein: CASSQSQGYEQYF.

This rearrangement joins TRBV5-4 to TRBJ1-4; no clear D. The germline gives CDR1 SGHNT, CDR2 YYREEE (reference sequence). V dropped 9 bases and J dropped 8 bases, with 14 bases sitting between them. The CDR3 extends over 12 amino acids. The CDR3 coding sequence is TGTGCCACCTCCGGGCAGGCCGAAAAACTGTTTTTT. Amino acids: CATSGQAEKLFF. The whole variable domain, remainder taken from reference TRBV5-4 and TRBJ1-4, is ETGVTQSPTHLIKTRGQQVTLRCSSQSGHNTVSWYQQALGQGPQFIFQYYREEENGRGNFPPRFSGLQFPNYSSELNVNALELDDSALYLCATSGQAEKLFFGSGTQLSVL.

This clone has only a few counts. The chain joins TRBV25-1 to TRBJ2-7, with D unresolved. Germline V gives CDR1 MGHDK, CDR2 SYGVNS. The V gene lost 4 bases and the J gene lost 0 bases, with 7 bases spanning the gap. There are 13 residues in the CDR3. The CDR3 spells CASSAENSYEQYF. The CDR3 coding sequence is TGTGCCAGCAGTGCGGAGAACTCCTACGAGCAGTACTTC.

The chain is built from TRBV15 and TRBJ2-5; 10 bases match TRBD2. CDR1 and CDR2 (germline): LNHNV, YYDKDF (reference sequence). With 0 bases clipped from V and 4 bases from J, the junction kept 11 bases outside the gene matches. The CDR3 spans 18 residues. The chain's CDR3 is CATSREAAGGPLRETQYF. CDR3 nucleotides: TGTGCCACCAGCAGAGAGGCAGCGGGGGGGCCTCTTCGAGAGACCCAGTACTTC.

This clone was counted between two and nine times. This rearrangement joins TRBV6-1 to TRBJ1-2; D gene unclear. From germline, CDR1 is MNHNS and CDR2 SASEGT. The CDR3 covers 15 residues. Trimming shortened V by 3 bases and J by 4 bases, and 15 bases separated the two germline ends. Here the CDR3 reads CASSDAPVGVYGYTF. The CDR3 region has the DNA TGTGCCAGCAGTGATGCCCCGGTAGGAGTCTATGGCTACACCTTC.

This clone was observed a handful of times. V is TRBV30 and J is TRBJ1-2; D is uncertain. Germline loops: CDR1 GTSNPN, CDR2 SVGIG (reference sequence). This CDR3 region has 13 residues. V gave up 1 base and J gave up 2 bases, with 8 bases separating them. The CDR3 DNA reads TGTGCCTGGAGTGGCAGTCTGAACTATGGCTACACCTTC. Encoded protein: CAWSGSLNYGYTF. Filled out from reference TRBV30 and TRBJ1-2, the complete variable domain reads SQTIHQWPATLVQPVGSPLSLECTVEGTSNPNLYWYRQAAGRGLQLLFYSVGIGQISSEVPQNLSASRPQDRQFILSSKKLLLSDSGFYLCAWSGSLNYGYTFGSGTRLTVV.

J is TRBJ2-5 and V is TRBV9; D possibly corresponds to TRBD1 (6 bases). This CDR3 contains 15 residues. Germline V gene sequence: CDR1 SGDLS, CDR2 YYNGEE. Trimming removed 2 bases at V and 5 bases at J, with 16 bases between. DNA for the CDR3: TGTGCCAGCAGCGTCCTACAGGGTGGAGGCGAGACCCAGTACTTC. Amino acids: CASSVLQGGGETQYF.

The gene calls are TRBV7-3 and TRBJ2-7, with D perhaps matching TRBD1 (6 bases). V was pared by 5 bases and J by 0 bases, with 11 bases between. Germline loops: CDR1 SGHTA, CDR2 FQGTGA. The length of the CDR3 is 14 residues. The CDR3 region has the DNA TGTGCCAGCAGCCCCCAGACAGGCTCCTACGAGCAGTACTTC. It yields the protein CASSPQTGSYEQYF.

This clone was found a few times. The rearrangement joins TRBV11-2 to TRBJ2-7; D is ambiguous. CDR3 length equals 17 residues. CDR1 and CDR2 from the germline V gene are SGHAT and FQNNGV. The V end lost 0 bases, the J end lost 0 bases, and 15 bases lay between the germline ends. The CDR3 reads CASSLDVRKSRSYEQYF. CDR3 nucleotide sequence: TGTGCCAGCAGCTTAGACGTAAGGAAATCGCGCTCCTACGAGCAGTACTTC. Full variable domain (outside the CDR3, taken from reference TRBV11-2 and TRBJ2-7): EAGVAQSPRYKIIEKRQSVAFWCNPISGHATLYWYQQILGQGPKLLIQFQNNGVVDDSQLPKDRFSAERLKGVDSTLKIQPAKLEDSAVYLCASSLDVRKSRSYEQYFGPGTRLTVT.

This sequence joins TRBV29-1 and TRBJ1-1; TRBD1 aligns across 9 bases. V was pared by 6 bases and J by 2 bases, with 4 bases of the junction left unmatched. The CDR3 contains 13 residues. Germline V gene data show CDR1 as SQVTM and CDR2 as ANQGSEA. The CDR3 reads CSVGQGTNTEAFF. In DNA, the CDR3 is TGCAGCGTGGGACAGGGAACAAACACTGAAGCTTTCTTT. Combining the CDR3 with reference TRBV29-1 and TRBJ1-1 gives the whole variable domain SAVISQKPSRDICQRGTSLTIQCQVDSQVTMMFWYRQQPGQSLTLIATANQGSEATYESGFVIDKFPISRPNLTFSTLTVSNMSPEDSSIYLCSVGQGTNTEAFFGQGTRLTVV.

This chain connects TRBV19 to TRBJ2-7, with TRBD1 matching over 12 bases. The germline CDR1 and CDR2 sequences are LNHDA and SQIVND (reference sequence). The CDR3 has 14 amino acids. V lost 4 bases, J lost 4 bases, and 2 bases stayed unmatched. CDR3 sequence: CASSKGQGAYEQYF. CDR3 nucleotide sequence: TGTGCCAGTAGTAAGGGACAGGGGGCTTACGAGCAGTACTTC.

This clone was observed a few times. Other DNA sequences in the same sample also yield this CDR3. The rearrangement links TRBV7-2 to TRBJ2-1; D remains unclear. The CDR3 has 12 amino acids. Between the trimmed V and J ends, which lost 5 bases and 4 bases, there was a span of 6 bases. Germline CDR1 SGHTA, CDR2 FQGNSA. The CDR3 region has the DNA TGTGCCAGCAGCCCCAGTTACAATGAGCAGTTCTTC. Translation: CASSPSYNEQFF. Full variable domain (outside the CDR3, taken from reference TRBV7-2 and TRBJ2-1): GAGVSQSPSNKVTEKGKDVELRCDPISGHTALYWYRQSLGQGLEFLIYFQGNSAPDKSGLPSDRFSAERTGGSVSTLTIQRTQQEDSAVYLCASSPSYNEQFFGPGTRLTVL.

The V and J genes are TRBV6-1 and TRBJ2-5, with D uncertain. The CDR3 covers 15 residues. The V and J ends lost 1 base and 2 bases respectively, with 11 bases between them. Germline V lookup: CDR1 MNHNS, CDR2 SASEGT. CDR3 sequence reads: CASSEGKIRQETQYF. CDR3 DNA: TGTGCCAGCAGTGAAGGGAAGATTCGACAAGAGACCCAGTACTTC.

The V call is TRBV7-6, the J call TRBJ2-7; no firm D call. Trimming pared 3 bases from V and 2 bases from J, leaving 11 bases between. The CDR3 runs 14 residues. CDR1 and CDR2 (germline): SGHVS, FNYEAQ. As DNA, the CDR3 is TGTGCCAGCAGCTTTTTAGCTGGCACCTACGAGCAGTACTTC. Amino acids: CASSFLAGTYEQYF. Full variable domain (remainder filled in from reference TRBV7-6 and TRBJ2-7): GAGVSQSPRYKVTKRGQDVALRCDPISGHVSLYWYRQALGQGPEFLTYFNYEAQQDKSGLPNDRFSAERPEGSISTLTIQRTEQRDSAMYRCASSFLAGTYEQYFGPGTRLTVT.

This chain joins TRBV18 and TRBJ2-5; no definite D call. Trimming stripped 6 bases from V and 3 bases from J, with 17 bases between. Germline V gene data show CDR1 as KGHSH and CDR2 as LQKENI. CDR3 length equals 15 residues. CDR3 sequence (DNA): TGTGCCAGCTCCTCCCTAGGCAGCTCGGAAGAGACCCAGTACTTC. Protein sequence: CASSSLGSSEETQYF. Drawing the rest from reference TRBV18 and TRBJ2-5, the complete variable domain is NAGVMQNPRHLVRRRGQEARLRCSPMKGHSHVYWYRQLPEEGLKFMVYLQKENIIDESGMPKERFSAEFPKEGPSILRIQQVVRGDSAAYFCASSSLGSSEETQYFGPGTRLLVL.

The V and J genes are TRBV28 and TRBJ2-6; a possible D gene is TRBD2 (5 bases). The CDR3 covers 17 residues. Trimming took 6 bases from V and 0 from J, leaving 15 bases between them. Germline CDR1 and CDR2: MDHEN and SYDVKM. CDR3: CASSLNSGFSGANVLTF. DNA of the CDR3: TGTGCCAGCAGCCTTAACAGCGGTTTCTCTGGGGCCAACGTCCTGACTTTC.

The chain recombines TRBV5-6 with TRBJ2-7; 9 positions agree with TRBD1. There are 15 residues in the CDR3. V lost 2 bases and J lost 1; bases outside the gene matches: 4. Germline V lookup: CDR1 SGHDT, CDR2 YYEEEE. CDR3 sequence (DNA): TGTGCCAGCAGCTTTTTGACAGGGGGTTCCTACGAGCAGTACTTC. This codes for CASSFLTGGSYEQYF.

This clone was seen only a few times. This rearrangement joins TRBV7-6 to TRBJ2-3; tentative D call: TRBD2 (5 bases). The germline gives CDR1 SGHVS, CDR2 FNYEAQ. The V gene lost 5 bases and the J gene lost 0 bases, with 15 bases spanning the gap. The CDR3 runs 16 residues. CDR3 protein: CASSPTGAASTDTQYF. In DNA form, the CDR3 reads TGTGCCAGCAGCCCTACCGGAGCGGCTAGCACAGATACGCAGTATTTT.

This clone showed up just a few times. The V call is TRBV4-3, the J call TRBJ1-2, with 9 bases matching TRBD1. The CDR3 is 19 amino acids. CDR1 LGHNA and CDR2 YSLEER come from the germline V gene. With V trimmed by 0 bases and J by 1 base, 12 bases remained unmatched. CDR3 in amino acids: CASSQDAGTGLYSNYGYTF. The CDR3 DNA is TGCGCCAGCAGCCAAGACGCCGGGACAGGGCTCTATAGTAACTATGGCTACACCTTC.

The rearrangement links TRBV10-3 to TRBJ2-1; D possibly corresponds to TRBD1 (6 bases). The CDR3 has 12 amino acids. The V end lost 8 bases, the J end lost 5 bases, and 10 bases lay between the germline ends. Germline V lookup: CDR1 ENHRY, CDR2 SYGVKD. CDR3 protein: CAIGQRDNEQFF. The CDR3 DNA reads TGTGCCATCGGACAGAGGGACAATGAGCAGTTCTTC.

The rearrangement uses TRBV11-2 and TRBJ1-2; TRBD1 matches at 7 bases. V lost 6 bases and J lost 8; bases outside the gene matches: 9. CDR1 and CDR2 (germline): SGHAT, FQNNGV. The CDR3 covers 13 residues. The CDR3 spells CASRNTGAGGYTF. CDR3 bases: TGTGCCAGCAGGAATACAGGGGCGGGAGGCTACACCTTC.

The table lists this clone with a few counts. V usage is TRBV10-3 and J usage is TRBJ2-1; 13 nucleotides agree with TRBD2. Trimming cost V 6 bases and J 4 bases; bases outside gene matches: 9. The CDR3 has 17 amino acids. Germline V gives CDR1 ENHRY, CDR2 SYGVKD. The CDR3 DNA reads TGTGCCATCAGGGCTACCGGGACTAGCGGGGATTACAATGAGCAGTTCTTC. This codes for CAIRATGTSGDYNEQFF.

This clone occurred a few times. The rearrangement joins TRBV30 to TRBJ1-6; TRBD1 matches at 8 bases. With 2 bases clipped from V and 6 bases from J, the junction kept 12 bases outside the gene matches. This CDR3 comprises 17 residues. Germline loops: CDR1 GTSNPN, CDR2 SVGIG (reference sequence). This CDR3 is CAWSFPRQGISNSPLHF. The CDR3, as DNA: TGTGCCTGGAGTTTCCCCAGACAGGGGATAAGTAATTCACCCCTCCACTTT.

The rearrangement joins TRBV7-2 to TRBJ1-2; a possible D gene is TRBD1 (6 bases). This CDR3 comprises 14 residues. V lost 1 base, J lost 8 bases, and 14 bases lay in between. Germline CDR1 and CDR2: SGHTA and FQGNSA. CDR3 nucleotide sequence: TGTGCCAGCAGCTTAGGTGGGGGCCTGTCAGGCTACACCTTC. The encoded protein is CASSLGGGLSGYTF.